This T cell receptor (beta chain) was obtained from a study of T cell responses to AZD1222 COVID-19 vaccine. Study-wide findings and caveats: Researchers took repertoire samples only after the peak T cell response had come. Clonal diversity may have been underestimated, and the donors were mostly white British, with more females than males.

This clone was counted once. Its antigen is unidentified. Assay: immunoSEQ multiplex PCR; the TCRdb copy retains only in-frame clones and omits some. Among approximately 150,000 clones listed, about 92% were seen once. The material sequenced was peripheral blood, taken 28 days after the second AZD1222 dose. The TCR comes from an adult who received the AZD1222 COVID-19 vaccine.

In DNA form, the CDR3 reads TGTGCCAGCAGTGGATCCGGGACAGCCTACAATGAGCAGTTCTTC. It encodes CASSGSGTAYNEQFF. The rearrangement uses TRBV28 and TRBJ2-1; 7 nucleotides align to TRBD1. V shed 5 bases and J 2 bases; nucleotides not matched to a gene: 6. The CDR3 sequence is 15 residues long. CDR1 MDHEN and CDR2 SYDVKM come from the germline V gene.